These 18 T cell receptor beta chains were all obtained from the same sample, sequenced in a study of T cell clonality in common variable immunodeficiency. The repertoire was sequenced with immunoSEQ multiplex PCR; TCRdb's copy has only in-frame clones and lacks some. The sample shows about 40,000 clones, none of them appearing just once. Sequenced material: peripheral blood mononuclear cells. The origin of the receptors is a person between 18 and 75 years old in good health.

Details on this clone: Read sequence stops 3 residues before the CDR3 end, and the germline J gene provides the missing end. This chain connects TRBV19 to TRBJ1-1, with D uncertain. The V end was cut by 0 bases, the J end by 0 bases, with 14 bases between. The germline CDR1 and CDR2 sequences are LNHDA and SQIVND (reference sequence). The length of the CDR3 is 17 residues. The sequenced CDR3 bases are TGTGCCAGTAGTATAGAATCCCGGTCATTCATGAACACTGAA. It yields the protein CASSIESRSFMNTE. The entire CDR3 protein reads CASSIESRSFMNTEAFF. The full variable domain, completed using reference TRBV19 and TRBJ1-1, is DGGITQSPKYLFRKEGQNVTLSCEQNLNHDAMYWYRQDPGQGLRLIYYSQIVNDFQKGDIAEGYSVSREKKESFPLTVTSAQKNPTAFYLCASSIESRSFMNTEAFFGQGTRLTVV.

The table lists this clone with many counts. The CDR3 is cut off 3 residues early in the read; its end comes from the germline J gene. This chain uses TRBV12-3 or TRBV12-4 with TRBJ2-1, with D possibly matching TRBD2 (5 bases). The V end was cut by 3 bases, the J end by 6 bases, with 12 bases between. This CDR3 is 14 amino acids long. CDR3 residues: CASSFAQTSNEQFF. The sequenced CDR3 bases are TGTGCCAGCAGTTTTGCCCAAACTAGCAATGAG.

This clone was detected ten times or more. The read falls 3 residues short of the CDR3 end, and the missing part is taken from the germline J gene. The chain employs TRBV20-1 and TRBJ1-5; D call uncertain. V was pared by 3 bases and J by 6 bases, with 15 bases between. The germline V gene has CDR1 DFQATT and CDR2 SNEGSKA (reference sequence). This CDR3 contains 14 residues. CDR3 DNA, as far as it was read: TGCAGTGCTAGCGTTCAGGCTGCAGGTCAGCCC. Protein: CSASVQAAGQP. The full CDR3 protein is CSASVQAAGQPQHF.

The table lists this clone with many counts. The read halts 3 residues ahead of the CDR3 end, with the missing end drawn from the germline J gene. The chain is built from TRBV13 and TRBJ2-3, with D uncertain. This CDR3 comprises 14 residues. Trimming took off 7 bases at V and 1 base at J, with 12 bases between the two ends. CDR1 is PRHDT and CDR2 is FYEKMQ in the germline V gene (reference sequence). Incomplete CDR3 DNA: TGTGCCAGCAATGGAGATCGGGGCACAGATACG. This codes for CASNGDRGTDT. In full, the CDR3 is CASNGDRGTDTQYF.

This clone came up many times. Read sequence stops 3 residues before the CDR3 end, and the germline J gene provides the missing end. The chain has TRBV20-1 and TRBJ2-3; 14 nucleotides agree with TRBD2. In germline, CDR1 is DFQATT, CDR2 SNEGSKA (reference sequence). The CDR3 is 15 residues long. V was pared by 6 bases and J by 5 bases, with 7 bases of the junction left unmatched. The sequenced part of the CDR3 DNA is TGCAGTGCAAGCGGACTAGCGGGAGGAGGAGATACG. As protein: CSASGLAGGGDT. The entire CDR3 protein reads CSASGLAGGGDTQYF.

This clone was picked up many times. The read stops 3 residues short of the end of the CDR3; the missing end is completed from the germline J gene. This chain connects TRBV20-1 to TRBJ2-2; 11 bases align to TRBD2. The V segment lost 3 bases and the J segment 5 bases; nucleotides outside the gene matches: 5. The CDR3 spans 15 residues. The germline CDR1 and CDR2 sequences are DFQATT and SNEGSKA (reference sequence). Incomplete CDR3 DNA: TGCAGTGCTAGTATAGCGGGGGGGCCTACCGGGGAG. Translation: CSASIAGGPTGE. The whole CDR3 sequence reads CSASIAGGPTGELFF.

This clone was recorded a few times. The read ends 3 residues before the CDR3 terminus; that terminus is restored from the germline J gene. This chain uses TRBV7-8 with TRBJ1-6; 9 nucleotides match TRBD1. Trimming took 6 bases from V and 4 from J; bases not matched to a gene: 4. Germline assignment: CDR1 SGHVS and CDR2 FQNEAQ. This CDR3 contains 15 residues. The covered CDR3 bases are TGTGCCAGCAGAATGGACAGGGGATATAATTCACCC. Translated: CASRMDRGYNSP. The whole CDR3 protein is CASRMDRGYNSPLHF.

This clone occurred many times. Coverage ceases 3 residues before the CDR3 finishes, and the germline J gene fills in the end. The rearrangement uses TRBV4-2 and TRBJ2-3; no reliable D call. In germline, CDR1 is LGHNA, CDR2 YNFKEQ. The CDR3 loop spans 15 amino acids. Trimming shortened V by 3 bases and J by 0 bases, and 10 bases separated the two germline ends. The chain's CDR3 is CASSHRSYSTDTQYF. The covered CDR3 bases are TGTGCCAGCAGCCACCGCAGTTATAGCACAGATACG.

This clone was seen repeatedly, ten times or more. Read sequence stops 3 residues before the CDR3 end, and the germline J gene provides the missing end. This rearrangement joins TRBV5-1 to TRBJ2-7, with D unresolved. CDR1 and CDR2 (germline): SGHRS, YFSETQ. This CDR3 has 13 amino acids. The V gene lost 4 bases and the J gene lost 4 bases, with 12 bases spanning the gap. CDR3 protein: CASSLQKGYEQYF. CDR3 DNA, as far as it was read: TGCGCCAGCAGCCTACAAAAGGGTTACGAG.

This clone has ten or more counts. From the germline J gene comes the end of the CDR3, since the read stops 3 residues before it. V gene TRBV18 combines with J gene TRBJ1-3; D possibly corresponds to TRBD1 (5 bases). CDR1 and CDR2 (germline): KGHSH, LQKENI. Trimming pared 3 bases from V and 0 bases from J, leaving 12 bases between. The length of the CDR3 is 16 residues. The CDR3: CASSPREVYSGNTIYF. The part of the CDR3 DNA that was read is TGTGCCAGCTCACCCAGGGAGGTCTACTCTGGAAACACC.

This clone has only a few counts. With the read ending 3 residues before the CDR3 end, the germline J gene is used to fill in that end. The genes are TRBV5-1 and TRBJ2-1; 9 bases map to TRBD2. The CDR3 length is 17 residues. Losses at the gene ends were 5 bases for V and 4 bases for J; bases not matched to a gene: 13. Germline loops: CDR1 SGHRS, CDR2 YFSETQ. The part of the CDR3 DNA that was read is TGCGCCAGCAGGTCGGGAGATAGCGGGGGAGGGTACAATGAG. Its protein is CASRSGDSGGGYNE. The whole CDR3 protein reads CASRSGDSGGGYNEQFF.

This clone appeared many times. The CDR3 end falls 3 residues outside the read, so it is completed with the germline J gene. The chain uses TRBV19 and TRBJ2-3; 14 bases agree with TRBD2. Germline V CDR1 and CDR2: LNHDA, SQIVND (reference sequence). V lost 7 bases and J lost 5; bases outside the gene matches: 11. This CDR3 is built from 17 residues. CDR3 amino acids: CASMDRLAGGFGDTQYF. The part of the CDR3 DNA that was read is TGTGCCAGTATGGACCGACTAGCGGGGGGGTTCGGAGATACG.

In this sample, this clone turned up many times. The observed sequence ends 3 residues before the CDR3 terminus, with the missing tail filled in from the germline J gene. The rearrangement links TRBV7-9 to TRBJ2-2, with 7 bases fitting TRBD2. Germline-derived CDR1 and CDR2 are SEHNR and FQNEAQ (reference sequence). The CDR3 extends over 14 amino acids. V was clipped by 5 bases and J by 7 bases; unmatched bases: 7. The sequenced CDR3 bases are TGTGCCAGCAGCGCACGCGGGAGTCACGGGGAG. It encodes CASSARGSHGE. The complete CDR3 sequence is CASSARGSHGELFF.

This clone has a count of ten or more. The CDR3 goes on 3 residues after the read ends, and that part is filled in from the germline J gene. V gene TRBV7-8 combines with J gene TRBJ1-2; TRBD1 matches 7 bases. Looked up from germline, CDR1 is SGHVS and CDR2 is FQNEAQ. V shed 5 bases and J 1 base; nucleotides not matched to a gene: 13. The CDR3 spans 17 residues. The covered CDR3 bases are TGTGCCAGCAGCCCAGGGAGGGACAGAATTGATAACTATGGC. Encoded protein: CASSPGRDRIDNYG. The entire CDR3 sequence reads CASSPGRDRIDNYGYTF.

This clone was counted between two and nine times. The CDR3 is cut off 3 residues early in the read; its end comes from the germline J gene. The V gene is TRBV19, the J gene TRBJ1-4, with a tentative D call TRBD1 (5 bases). Germline CDR1 and CDR2: LNHDA and SQIVND (reference sequence). This CDR3 comprises 15 residues. V shed 3 bases and J shed 7 bases, with 15 bases lying between them. The CDR3 sequence is CASSIRGFQSEKLFF. CDR3 DNA, as far as it was read: TGTGCCAGTAGTATTAGGGGTTTTCAGAGTGAAAAA.

This clone was counted at least ten times. The CDR3 goes on 3 residues after the read ends, and that part is filled in from the germline J gene. The genes are TRBV2 and TRBJ2-3; the D gene is possibly TRBD1 (5 bases). The germline V gene has CDR1 SNHLY and CDR2 FYNNEI. This CDR3 has 16 residues. Trimming stripped 0 bases from V and 4 bases from J, with 14 bases between. The CDR3 reads CASSEALAGQADTQYF. The part of the CDR3 DNA that was read is TGTGCCAGCAGTGAAGCGCTGGCAGGGCAAGCAGATACG. Full variable domain (outside the CDR3, taken from reference TRBV2 and TRBJ2-3): EPEVTQTPSHQVTQMGQEVILRCVPISNHLYFYWYRQILGQKVEFLVSFYNNEISEKSEIFDDQFSVERPDGSNFTLKIRSTKLEDSAMYFCASSEALAGQADTQYFGPGTRLTVL.

This clone has ten or more counts. The CDR3 is cut off 3 residues early in the read; its end comes from the germline J gene. This rearrangement joins TRBV20-1 to TRBJ2-1; 8 nucleotides align to TRBD2. V lost 1 base and J lost 4; bases outside the gene matches: 0. Germline lookup yields CDR1 DFQATT and CDR2 SNEGSKA (reference sequence). The CDR3 contains 13 residues. Partial CDR3 DNA: TGCAGTGCTAGAGCGGGGGGGTACAATGAG. Translating gives CSARAGGYNE. The whole CDR3 region reads CSARAGGYNEQFF.

This clone has a handful of counts. The CDR3 goes on 3 residues after the read ends, and that part is filled in from the germline J gene. The V and J genes are TRBV25-1 and TRBJ1-1, with D possibly TRBD1 on 6 matching bases. With 6 bases removed from V and 0 bases from J, the gap between germline ends came to 11 bases. The CDR3 length is 14 residues. The germline gives CDR1 MGHDK, CDR2 SYGVNS. Partial CDR3 DNA: TGTGCCAGCAGGGACAGAGAGATGAACACTGAA. Amino acids: CASRDREMNTE. The whole CDR3 region reads CASRDREMNTEAFF.